This TCR beta chain derives from a study of early T cells in non-severe SARS-CoV-2 infection. Looking at the study overall: Chains from this unsorted whole-blood bulk RNA could not be paired.

In germline, CDR1 is MDHEN, CDR2 SYDVKM. The length of the CDR3 is 14 residues. V was shortened by 3 bases and J by 4 bases, with 13 bases between the two germline ends. There are many counts of this clonotype. Its target is unknown. Each cDNA molecule carried a unique molecular identifier. TCRdb independently ran MiXCR on the 5' RACE reads; one entry per CDR3 protein. The sample yields tens of thousands of distinct CDR3 sequences, under 8% seen once. Study-wide points: Reliance on VDJdb matching favored anti-spike CD8 responses; private and CD4 specificities were missed.

The sequenced sample consisted of whole blood. The sequence came from an adult who was a healthcare worker with PCR-confirmed SARS-CoV-2 infection or an uninfected control (not recorded which). The chain employs TRBV28 and TRBJ2-7; a weak D match, TRBD1 (6 bases). The CDR3 loop is CASSFIQGGYEQYF. The CDR3 DNA reads TGTGCCAGCAGTTTCATACAGGGCGGGTACGAGCAGTACTTC.